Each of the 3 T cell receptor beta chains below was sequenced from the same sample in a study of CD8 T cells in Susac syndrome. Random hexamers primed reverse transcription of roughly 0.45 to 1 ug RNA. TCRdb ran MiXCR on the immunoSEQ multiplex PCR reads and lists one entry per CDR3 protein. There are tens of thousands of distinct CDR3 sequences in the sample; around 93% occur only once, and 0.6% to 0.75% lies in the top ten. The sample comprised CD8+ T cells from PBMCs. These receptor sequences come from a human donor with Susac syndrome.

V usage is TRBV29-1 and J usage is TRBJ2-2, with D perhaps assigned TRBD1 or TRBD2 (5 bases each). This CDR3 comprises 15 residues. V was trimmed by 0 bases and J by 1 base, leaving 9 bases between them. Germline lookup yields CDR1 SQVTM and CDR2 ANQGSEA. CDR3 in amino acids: CSVEDPGLNTGELFF. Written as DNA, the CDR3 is TGCAGCGTTGAAGACCCGGGGCTGAACACCGGGGAGCTGTTTTTT.

The CDR3 sequence is CASSFGASEETQYF. The CDR3 DNA reads as TGTGCCAGCAGTTTTGGGGCTAGCGAGGAGACCCAGTACTTC. The chain has TRBV12-3 or TRBV12-4 and TRBJ2-5, with a possible D match to TRBD2 (6 bases). V was cut by 3 bases and J by 5 bases, with 13 bases left in between. CDR3 length: 14 residues.

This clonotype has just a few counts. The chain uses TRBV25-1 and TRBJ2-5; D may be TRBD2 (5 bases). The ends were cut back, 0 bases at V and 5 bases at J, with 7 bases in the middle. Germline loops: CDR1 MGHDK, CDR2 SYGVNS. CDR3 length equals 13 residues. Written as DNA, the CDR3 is TGTGCCAGCAGTGAATATAGGGAGGAGACCCAGTACTTC. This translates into CASSEYREETQYF.